This TCR beta chain was sequenced in a study of cytomegalovirus exposure and HLA in healthy donors (dated by TCRdb to about 2017). Broadly, across the study: In an earlier analysis of around 540 of the donors, 276 Gb of sequence data and 117 million unique TCR beta sequences from about 179 million T cells were reported. Rather than drawing on any new phenotypic data, the later analysis identified candidate immune exposures from TCR beta sequences and the way those sequences occurred across donors. A separate validation cohort of roughly 120 different subjects was used in addition to the 666-subject first cohort. Every discovery cohort repertoire had been produced on one sequencing platform. An early release covering about 600 HLA-typed donors comprised approximately 300 gigabases of sequencing data and tens of millions of unique TCR sequences. About five DR-DQ haplotypes were handled as single units for association and clustering because linkage in the cohort was strong. The aim of the study was to test whether cataloging public T cell receptors could identify signatures of past pathogen exposure. The T cell repertoires of under 700 subjects were profiled by immunosequencing and related to cytomegalovirus serostatus. High-throughput TCR immunosequencing, statistical association of individual TCRs with disease status, and machine learning were combined to predict cytomegalovirus infection status. A later genetic analysis took genome-wide SNP genotypes for about three fifths of the roughly 670 donors and used that subset as a discovery cohort. An earlier analysis of nearly 600 of the donors applied high-throughput TCR beta sequencing to assess whether each TCR beta V gene segment acted as functional or pseudogenic. Donor age, sex, ethnicity and CMV serostatus were collected together with the repertoire data. On average, 235,054 unique TCR beta nucleotide sequences were sequenced per donor among 300 to 500 genotyped donors of the cohort, with 15% to 20% of those sequences being non-productive. The genetic ancestry cluster associated with self-reported Caucasian donors included 70% to 85% of the 300 to 450 genotyped donors. Typing coverage varied by locus: roughly 629-640 donors for A, B, C, DRB1 and DQB1; roughly 520 for DQA1; more than 600 for DPA1; roughly 450 for DPB1. Class I and class II HLA loci were covered by the typing at four-digit resolution. A later analysis re-examined previously published TCR beta repertoires from about 670 donors and added high-resolution HLA genotyping to investigate patterns of TCR occurrence. Points the paper makes about the study in general: In an earlier analysis of approximately 590 of the donors, most TCR beta V segments appeared in productive rearrangements about 87% or about 30% of the time, broadly matching IMGT annotations. According to a later genetic analysis, donors in an Asian-associated ancestry cluster had fewer N-insertions in productive TCRs than the roughly 670-donor mean. In a later analysis, 16,951 TCR beta sequences were associated with specific HLA alleles at a false discovery rate of 0.05. Compared with equally common non-associated chains, HLA-associated TCR beta chains in a later analysis were more clonally expanded and had lower generation probabilities. The study listed 164 TCR beta chains as associated with cytomegalovirus. The earlier analysis of nearly 600 of the donors excluded 15 to 20 rarely observed V segments, including chromosome 9 orphons, because counts were too low. A cluster of highly shared sequence variants was judged likely to be a technical artifact of the sequencing pipeline. Most TCR sequences were observed very rarely across donors, whereas some public TCRs were present in many individuals. In this cohort, only TCR beta chains were sequenced, and detectable features were limited by the absence of alpha or paired-chain data. A further reported finding was that TCR beta sequences accurately predicted the HLA-A and HLA-B alleles for most subjects in the first cohort. A later analysis found that TCR association rates varied across HLA loci, with DRB1 alleles showing the most associated TCRs and HLA-C alleles the fewest. The presence/absence analyses assumed that sequencing depth was roughly uniform across donors, and that assumption may not be true. Correlated functional status among segregating V segments might be attributable to linkage disequilibrium, but an unknown experimental factor could not be ruled out. According to the authors, the approach could potentially be generalized to other disease states and immunological phenotypes. The only immune exposure information available for the cohort was CMV serostatus. The classifier was reported to diagnose cytomegalovirus status with high specificity and sensitivity in both the original cohort and the validation cohort. In a later genetic analysis, a missense DCLRE1C variant was associated with V-gene and J-gene trimming of TCR beta chains, and the association was replicated in an independent cohort. The 87-base-pair reads could not distinguish some IMGT-functional V segments, including TRBV6-2 and TRBV6-3, so those segments were excluded. Most CMV-associated TCR beta chains appeared to be HLA-restricted in a later analysis, and the HLA associations seemed to be driven largely by CMV exposure. In vitro tests confirmed that a few of the cytomegalovirus-associated TCR beta chains recognize cytomegalovirus antigens. When HLA alleles, especially DR and DQ, strongly co-occurred, attributing TCR associations to individual alleles was difficult. Because HLA typing was unavailable for some donors at each locus, only the typed subset was used in association tests. According to a later analysis, parvovirus B19, influenza, CMV and Epstein-Barr virus appeared linked to several top co-occurrence clusters.

The cohort was made up of several hundred healthy bone marrow donors. All cohort members were sampled while nominally healthy, although unrecorded immune exposures were likely present. The donor was CMV seropositive and belonged to the group of 250 to 350 seropositive cohort members. Every donor gave a peripheral blood sample, and the peripheral blood mononuclear cells from that sample were used for TCR beta sequencing. The Qiagen DNeasy Blood Extraction Kit was used to extract genomic DNA from the blood cell samples. On this clone: The specificity of this receptor is unknown. No base qualities exist here, and no much larger clone lies one base off it.

The receptor library was made with the immunoSEQ multiplex PCR assay. For the multiplex PCR, a mixture combining 60 forward primers for TCR Vbeta segments and 13 reverse primers for TCR Jbeta segments was used. Amplification of the CDR3 region of rearranged TCR beta genes was performed with a multiplex PCR assay on genomic DNA. The amplified TCR beta libraries were sequenced on the Illumina HiSeq System as 87-base-pair reads. As for the original processing: A later analysis counted about 80 million unique TCR beta chains across the 666 repertoires, and around 9.9 million of these chains were shared by at least two donors. To remove PCR and sequencing errors, raw reads were error-corrected and collapsed into unique sequences using a nearest-neighbor algorithm that merged closely related sequences. V, D and J gene segments were assigned by aligning CDR3 sequences to IMGT reference sequences. For a sequence to be retained, a match of at least six nucleotides was required to both a V gene segment and a J gene segment. A rearrangement counted as productive if the CDR3 had no stop codons and remained in frame with V and J, and every other rearrangement counted as non-productive. Following IMGT convention, CDR3 was defined as the stretch from the second conserved V-encoded cysteine to the conserved J-encoded phenylalanine. The earlier analysis of 550 to 650 of the donors excluded any sequence lacking an unambiguous match to a single V gene segment. An earlier analysis of a few hundred of the donors classified V segments as functional when productive rearrangements were above 56.7% and as segregating when the standard deviation between donors was above 5%. To diagnose cytomegalovirus status from the catalog of TCR beta chain sequences, a statistical classification framework was built. In a later analysis, V and J genes were assigned by comparing TCR nucleotide sequences against IMGT/GENE-DB human TR gene sequences. Using the TCRdist pipeline, a later analysis assigned CDR3 sequences along with most-parsimonious VDJ recombination scenarios. In a later analysis, every TCR beta chain was defined by the combination of its CDR3 amino acid sequence and its V-gene family, and reads without a unique V-gene family were dropped. To address suspected cross-contamination and a sequencing artifact, a later analysis removed around 600 highly shared, low-generation-probability nucleotide sequences. A later analysis calculated a clonal expansion index for each public chain from normalized within-repertoire ranks of inferred template counts. In a later analysis, generation probabilities were computed with a VDJ recombination model fitted to out-of-frame rearrangements, and the resulting probabilities were checked against IGoR. In a later analysis, TCR-TCR, TCR-HLA and TCR-CMV co-occurrence was scored with hypergeometric tests, and a repertoire-size bias correction was applied to TCR pairs. In a later analysis, false discovery rates were estimated by permuting HLA or CMV assignments 20 times. In a later analysis, co-occurring TCRs were grouped with DBSCAN, and TCRdist sequence similarity was added when clustering was performed within HLA-allele-positive subsets. Repertoires with fewer than 30,000 or more than 120,000 public chains were left out of co-occurrence clustering, as were about 5 repertoires with anomalous nucleotide sharing. TCRdb took over this immuneACCESS table, retaining in-frame rearrangements with V and J assigned. Such tables are incomplete; in checked studies, under half of the missing clones stem from an unresolved V gene, and the remainder is unexplained. That table supplies the V and J calls and clone size; D and trimming were determined from the DNA. The sample has roughly 35,000 clones on record, around 53% of them singletons. The top ten clones comprise more than 5% of the sample.

Taken from cysteine to phenylalanine, the CDR3 has 12 residues. The read is trimmed to its CDR3 DNA, 36 bases read in frame from base 1. In the germline V gene, CDR1 corresponds to SNHLY and CDR2 to FYNNEI. Trimming takes 5 bases from V and 5 bases from J, and the germline ends sit 9 bases apart. Sequenced material: PBMCs. The source is a woman in her forties in good health and CMV-seropositive. The rearrangement joined TRBV2 to TRBJ1-1; no D gene can be assigned with confidence. The nucleotide sequence is given as TGTGCCAGCAGTTCGTCGGTAACTGAAGCTTTCTTT. Its protein is CASSSSVTEAFF.